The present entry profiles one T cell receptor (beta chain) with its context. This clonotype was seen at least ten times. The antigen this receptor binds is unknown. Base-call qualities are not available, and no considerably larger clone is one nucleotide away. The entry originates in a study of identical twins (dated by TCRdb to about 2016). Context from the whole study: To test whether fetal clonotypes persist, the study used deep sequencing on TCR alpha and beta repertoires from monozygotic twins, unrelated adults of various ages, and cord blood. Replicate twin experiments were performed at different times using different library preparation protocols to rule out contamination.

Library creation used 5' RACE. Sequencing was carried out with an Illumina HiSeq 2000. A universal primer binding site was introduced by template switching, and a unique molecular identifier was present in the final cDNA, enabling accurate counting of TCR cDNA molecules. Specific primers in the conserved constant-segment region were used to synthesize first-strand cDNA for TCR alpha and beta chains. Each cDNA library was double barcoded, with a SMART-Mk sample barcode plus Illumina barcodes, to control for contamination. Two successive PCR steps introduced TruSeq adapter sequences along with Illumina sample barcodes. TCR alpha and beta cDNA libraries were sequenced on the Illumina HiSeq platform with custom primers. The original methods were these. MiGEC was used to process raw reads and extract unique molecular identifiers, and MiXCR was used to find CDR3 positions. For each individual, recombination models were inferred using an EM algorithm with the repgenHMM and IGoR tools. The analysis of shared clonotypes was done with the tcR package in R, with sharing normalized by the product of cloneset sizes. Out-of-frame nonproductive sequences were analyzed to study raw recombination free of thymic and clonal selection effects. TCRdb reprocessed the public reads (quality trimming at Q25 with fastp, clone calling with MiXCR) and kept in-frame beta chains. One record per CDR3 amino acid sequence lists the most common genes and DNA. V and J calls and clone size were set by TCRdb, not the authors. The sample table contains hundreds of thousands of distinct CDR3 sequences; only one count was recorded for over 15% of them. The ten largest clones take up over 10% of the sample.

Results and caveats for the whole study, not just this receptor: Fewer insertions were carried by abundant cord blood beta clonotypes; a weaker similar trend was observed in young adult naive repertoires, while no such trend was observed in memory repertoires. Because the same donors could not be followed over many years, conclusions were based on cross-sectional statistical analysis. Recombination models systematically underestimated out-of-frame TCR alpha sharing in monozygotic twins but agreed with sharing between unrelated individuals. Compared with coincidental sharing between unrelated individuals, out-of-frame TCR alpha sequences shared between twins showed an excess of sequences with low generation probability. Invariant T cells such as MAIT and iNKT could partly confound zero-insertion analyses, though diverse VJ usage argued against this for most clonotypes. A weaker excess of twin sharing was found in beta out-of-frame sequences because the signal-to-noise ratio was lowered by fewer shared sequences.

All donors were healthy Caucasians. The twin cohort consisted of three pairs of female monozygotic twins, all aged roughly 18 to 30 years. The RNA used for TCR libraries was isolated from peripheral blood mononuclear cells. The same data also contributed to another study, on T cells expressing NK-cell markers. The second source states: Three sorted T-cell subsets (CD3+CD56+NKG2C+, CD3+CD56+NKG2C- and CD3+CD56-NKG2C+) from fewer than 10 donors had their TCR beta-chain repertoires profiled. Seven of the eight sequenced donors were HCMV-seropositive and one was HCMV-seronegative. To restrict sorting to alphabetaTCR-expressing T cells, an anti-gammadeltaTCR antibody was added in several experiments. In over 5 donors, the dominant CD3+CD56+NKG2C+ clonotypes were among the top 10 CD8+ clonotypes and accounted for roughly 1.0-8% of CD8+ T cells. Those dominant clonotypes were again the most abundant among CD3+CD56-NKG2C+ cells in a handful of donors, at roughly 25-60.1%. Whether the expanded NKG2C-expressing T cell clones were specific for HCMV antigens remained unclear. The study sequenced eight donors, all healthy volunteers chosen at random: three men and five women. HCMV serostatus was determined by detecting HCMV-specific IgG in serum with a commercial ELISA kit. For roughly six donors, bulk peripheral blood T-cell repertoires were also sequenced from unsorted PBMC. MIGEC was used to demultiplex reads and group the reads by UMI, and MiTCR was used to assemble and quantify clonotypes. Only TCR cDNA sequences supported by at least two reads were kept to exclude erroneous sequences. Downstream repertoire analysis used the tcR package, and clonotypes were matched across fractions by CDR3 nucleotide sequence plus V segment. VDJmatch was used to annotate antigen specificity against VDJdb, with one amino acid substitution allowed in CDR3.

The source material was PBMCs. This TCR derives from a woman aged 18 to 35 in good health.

DNA sequence: TGTGCCAGCAGCCCCGAAGACGACTATTTAGAGACCCAGTACTTC. It encodes CASSPEDDYLETQYF. The chain is encoded by TRBV5-6 joined to TRBJ2-5, with TRBD2 tentatively as D gene (5 bases match). CDR1 and CDR2 (SGHDT, YYEEEE) derive from the germline V gene. Between the V and J ends, shortened by 4 bases and 4 bases respectively, the junction contains 17 bases. From the cysteine up to the phenylalanine, the CDR3 has a length of 15 residues. CDR3 DNA is the only sequence kept; it has 45 bases, read in frame from the first base.